The TCR beta chain under discussion was sequenced for a study of vaccination effects on CD4 cells after COVID-19. Profiled with immunoSEQ multiplex PCR; TCRdb holds only in-frame clones, not every one. The table includes 30,000 or so clones, 55% to 75% detected once. CD4+ T cells specific for antigen were expanded with viral peptide pools by the ViraFEST assay before sequencing. Cells that had been cultured for less than eleven days were the source of isolated CD4+ T cells. On this clone itself: No antigen is known for it.

The input for sequencing was CD4+ T cells from PBMCs cultured with HCoV-229E spike peptides, taken before COVID-19 vaccination. The clonotype comes from a human donor who received a COVID-19 vaccine.

The CDR3 region is CASSRYSYNEQFF. As DNA, the CDR3 is TGTGCCTCCTCGAGATACTCCTACAATGAGCAGTTCTTC. V gene TRBV6-5 combines with J gene TRBJ2-1; D ambiguous. The CDR3 loop spans 13 amino acids. CDR1 MNHEY and CDR2 SVGAGI come from the germline V gene. The V end lost 11 bases, the J end lost 0 bases, and 11 bases lay between the germline ends.